This T cell receptor beta chain was sequenced during a study of blood T cells in healthy people across ages. V shed 5 bases and J 5 bases; nucleotides not matched to a gene: 2. The CDR3 is 11 amino acids. Germline V lookup: CDR1 DFQATT, CDR2 SNEGSKA (reference sequence). A sample-barcoded 5' primer and a J-beta primer mix were used in a second PCR of roughly 7 to 12 cycles. TCRdb re-called the 5' RACE reads with MiXCR, one entry per CDR3 protein. The sample consists of 550,000 to 650,000 distinct CDR3 sequences, around 27% of them appearing once. Study-level results: Unsorted PBMCs ruled out conclusive naive versus antigen-experienced comparison.

On this clonotype: Its antigen remains unknown.

The same specimen was also included in a second study, on T cells of mothers and their children.

The V and J genes are TRBV20-1 and TRBJ2-7, with TRBD1 matching 8 bases. The sequence was collected from a boy aged 2 to 10 in good health. Input material: blood. DNA of the CDR3: TGCAGTGCTCACAGGGGGAACGAGCAGTACTTC. It is translated as CSAHRGNEQYF.